The clone carrying this TCR beta chain was counted a single time. What it binds is unknown. The entry originates in a study of T cell responses to AZD1222 COVID-19 vaccine. Points from the study as a whole: Only after the peak T cell response were repertoires sampled. Across the whole spike, CD4 TCRs peaked at regions 160-218 and 743-854. Breadth and depth of Spike-specific TCRs rose after two AZD1222 doses.

Both about-4-week and about-12-week second-dose recipients were combined. Clones were sequenced by immunoSEQ multiplex PCR, and TCRdb holds only the in-frame ones, with some missing. There are about 100,000 clones in the sample; roughly 86% occur only once, and 10% lies in the top ten. The CDR3 contains 13 residues. Looked up from germline, CDR1 is PRHDT and CDR2 is FYEKMQ (reference sequence). Deletions cut 5 bases from V and 5 bases from J, with 12 bases between. The TCR comes from an adult who received the AZD1222 COVID-19 vaccine. The chain couples TRBV13 to TRBJ1-1; perhaps TRBD1 as D (5 bases). This material consisted of peripheral blood, taken 28 days after the second AZD1222 dose. The CDR3 DNA sequence: TGTGCCAGCAGCAAGACAGCTATTACTGAAGCTTTCTTT. It is translated as CASSKTAITEAFF.